Shown below are 26 T cell receptor beta chains from a single sample sequenced in a study of T cells after yellow fever vaccination. TCRdb re-derived calls from the 5' RACE reads in MiXCR, one entry per CDR3 protein. The sample lists nearly 550,000 distinct CDR3 sequences; about 19% were seen once. The source was PBMCs, collected 15 days after the yellow fever booster vaccination. These TCRs come from a man aged 25-45 years who received the YFV17D yellow fever vaccine.

This clonotype appeared a few times. The J gene is TRBJ2-5, the V gene TRBV20-1; no definite D call. This CDR3 spans 13 amino acids. Trimming removed 0 bases at V and 5 bases at J, with 10 bases between. CDR1 DFQATT and CDR2 SNEGSKA come from the germline V gene (reference sequence). In DNA, the CDR3 is TGCAGTGCTAGAGATTTTTCGATCGAGACCCAGTACTTC. Its protein is CSARDFSIETQYF.

The V call is TRBV12-3 or TRBV12-4, the J call TRBJ2-1, with D perhaps TRBD2 (5 bases). This CDR3 has 12 amino acids. V was pared by 3 bases and J by 7 bases, with 7 bases between. CDR3 sequence: CASSFSGNEQFF. The CDR3 nucleotides read TGTGCCAGCAGTTTTTCGGGGAATGAGCAGTTCTTC.

This chain joins TRBV25-1 and TRBJ1-4, with TRBD1 identical over 7 bases. The CDR3 runs to 15 residues. Trimming removed 3 bases from V and 8 bases from J; junction bases left unmatched: 9. From germline, CDR1 is MGHDK and CDR2 SYGVNS. Here the CDR3 DNA reads TGTGCCAGCAGTGATCGGACAGGAAGACTCGAAAAACTGTTTTTT. Its protein product is CASSDRTGRLEKLFF.

This sequence joins TRBV5-1 and TRBJ1-1; D perhaps matches TRBD1 (5 bases). Trimming removed 4 bases from V and 7 bases from J, with 14 bases in between. Germline V gene data show CDR1 as SGHRS and CDR2 as YFSETQ. The CDR3 contains 13 residues. The CDR3 reads CASSRGGAGEAFF. CDR3 in DNA: TGCGCCAGCAGCCGAGGCGGGGCCGGTGAAGCTTTCTTT.

The chain is built from TRBV13 and TRBJ2-7; 7 bases match TRBD2. Germline V CDR1 and CDR2: PRHDT, FYEKMQ (reference sequence). The CDR3 runs to 17 residues. Trimming took 1 base from V and 7 from J; bases not matched to a gene: 16. CDR3 protein: CASSLERGTVTGGEQYF. CDR3 in DNA: TGTGCCAGCAGCTTAGAGCGAGGGACTGTGACCGGGGGGGAGCAGTACTTC.

The V gene is TRBV6-5, the J gene TRBJ2-4; D is uncertain. This CDR3 comprises 16 residues. CDR1 and CDR2 (germline): MNHEY, SVGAGI. The ends were cut back, 0 bases at V and 7 bases at J, with 16 bases in the middle. The CDR3 sequence: CASSYSQTPQVNIQYF. The DNA for the CDR3 is TGTGCCAGCAGTTACTCGCAGACTCCCCAGGTTAACATTCAGTACTTC.

The chain joins TRBV5-1 to TRBJ2-5; D is unclear. From germline, CDR1 is SGHRS and CDR2 YFSETQ. The germline V and J ends were trimmed by 2 bases and 1 base, with 12 bases remaining between them. This CDR3 region has 15 residues. CDR3 loop: CASSLGLETQETQYF. In DNA, the CDR3 is TGCGCCAGCAGCTTAGGGTTGGAGACCCAAGAGACCCAGTACTTC.

This clonotype was recorded only once. The V call is TRBV5-4, the J call TRBJ2-1; D tentatively fits TRBD1 or TRBD2 (5 bases each). The CDR3 has 15 residues. V was shortened by 0 bases and J by 6 bases, with 13 bases between the two germline ends. Per germline, CDR1 SGHNT and CDR2 YYREEE (reference sequence). CDR3 nucleotides: TGTGCCAGCAGCTTGGCCGGGACCGCTCGCAATGAGCAGTTCTTC. It encodes CASSLAGTARNEQFF.

This clonotype has at least ten counts. This rearrangement joins TRBV10-3 to TRBJ2-5, with D hard to call. The CDR3 has 12 residues. Germline V gene sequence: CDR1 ENHRY, CDR2 SYGVKD. Trimming pared 2 bases from V and 4 bases from J, leaving 5 bases between. The CDR3 DNA follows: TGTGCCATCAGTGAGGGTTCAGAGACCCAGTACTTC. As protein: CAISEGSETQYF.

The V gene is TRBV12-3 or TRBV12-4, the J gene TRBJ2-3; D remains unclear. The V gene lost 1 base and the J gene lost 2 bases, with 10 bases spanning the gap. The CDR3 is 15 residues long. The DNA of the CDR3 is TGTGCCAGCAGTTTAGACTCTACCGACACAGATACGCAGTATTTT. Its protein is CASSLDSTDTDTQYF.

This clonotype was detected a few times. This sequence joins TRBV20-1 and TRBJ1-1; no reliable D call. The CDR3 is 14 amino acids. Germline-derived CDR1 and CDR2 are DFQATT and SNEGSKA (reference sequence). Trimming pared 0 bases from V and 5 bases from J, leaving 13 bases between. The CDR3 DNA is TGCAGTGCTAGAGATGTTCTTATTGGGACTGAAGCTTTCTTT. This translates into CSARDVLIGTEAFF.

This clonotype has only a few counts. The chain is built from TRBV7-2 and TRBJ2-1, with D perhaps assigned TRBD1 or TRBD2 (5 bases each). The V gene lost 4 bases and the J gene lost 2 bases, with 15 bases spanning the gap. This CDR3 has 16 amino acids. The germline CDR1 and CDR2 sequences are SGHTA and FQGNSA. CDR3 sequence reads: CASSSTGTLTYNEQFF. In DNA form, the CDR3 reads TGTGCCAGCAGCTCCACCGGGACCCTTACCTACAATGAGCAGTTCTTC.

This rearrangement joins TRBV4-1 to TRBJ2-3, with 8 bases aligning to TRBD2. The trim removed 1 base at V and 8 bases at J, leaving 5 bases unmatched. Germline CDR1 reads MGHRA; CDR2 reads YSYEKL. This CDR3 region has 14 residues. The CDR3 here is CASSQAGGGVTQYF. In DNA, the CDR3 is TGCGCCAGCAGCCAAGCGGGGGGGGGAGTTACGCAGTATTTT.

This sequence joins TRBV7-6 and TRBJ1-2; a possible D gene is TRBD1 (5 bases). V was trimmed by 4 bases and J by 7 bases, leaving 16 bases between them. This CDR3 region has 14 residues. The germline gives CDR1 SGHVS, CDR2 FNYEAQ. As DNA, the CDR3 is TGTGCCAGCAGCTCCGACCTTGGGGGGTCTGGCTACACCTTC. As protein: CASSSDLGGSGYTF.

The V and J genes are TRBV5-6 and TRBJ2-6; 8 bases are a match to TRBD1. Per germline, CDR1 SGHDT and CDR2 YYEEEE. The CDR3 loop spans 16 amino acids. V was clipped by 7 bases and J by 0 bases; unmatched bases: 6. The CDR3: CASEGTGLSGANVLTF. As DNA, the CDR3 is TGTGCCAGCGAGGGGACAGGCCTCTCTGGGGCCAACGTCCTGACTTTC.

This clonotype was seen a few times. This chain's CDR3 is CASWKSGGEQYF. CDR3 nucleotide sequence: TGTGCCAGCTGGAAATCAGGCGGCGAGCAGTACTTC. The chain recombines TRBV6-5 with TRBJ2-7; no definite D call. V lost 8 bases to trimming and J lost 6 bases, with 14 bases between them. The CDR3 length is 12 residues. CDR1 MNHEY and CDR2 SVGAGI come from the germline V gene.

CDR3 sequence (DNA): TGTGCCAGCAGCTGGGGGGACAGGGAGAACACTGAAGCTTTCTTT. Translation gives CASSWGDRENTEAFF. The J gene is TRBJ1-1, the V gene TRBV7-2, with 9 bases identical to TRBD1. J lost 1 base, V lost 4 bases, and 4 bases had no gene match. The CDR3 totals 15 residues. Per the germline V gene, CDR1 is SGHTA and CDR2 is FQGNSA. Supplemented by reference TRBV7-2 and TRBJ1-1, the full variable domain reads GAGVSQSPSNKVTEKGKDVELRCDPISGHTALYWYRQSLGQGLEFLIYFQGNSAPDKSGLPSDRFSAERTGGSVSTLTIQRTQQEDSAVYLCASSWGDRENTEAFFGQGTRLTVV.

This chain connects TRBV19 to TRBJ2-7; maybe TRBD2 (5 bases). The V end was cut by 6 bases, the J end by 6 bases, with 18 bases between. The CDR3 consists of 14 residues. CDR1 and CDR2 (germline): LNHDA, SQIVND (reference sequence). CDR3 sequence reads: CASSPDWEATEQYF. The CDR3 DNA is TGTGCCAGTAGCCCGGACTGGGAAGCGACCGAGCAGTACTTC.

V usage is TRBV7-8 and J usage is TRBJ2-1; 8 nucleotides agree with TRBD2. This CDR3 is 16 amino acids long. Germline lookup yields CDR1 SGHVS and CDR2 FQNEAQ. Germline trimming cut 1 base from V and 6 bases from J; bases unmatched to any gene: 8. This chain's CDR3 is CASSLVPAGASNEQFF. The CDR3 region has the DNA TGTGCCAGCAGCTTAGTGCCAGCGGGAGCGTCCAATGAGCAGTTCTTC. Drawing the rest from reference TRBV7-8 and TRBJ2-1, the complete variable domain is GAGVSQSPRYKVAKRGQDVALRCDPISGHVSLFWYQQALGQGPEFLTYFQNEAQLDKSGLPSDRFFAERPEGSVSTLKIQRTQQEDSAVYLCASSLVPAGASNEQFFGPGTRLTVL.

There are a few counts of this clonotype. The chain couples TRBV6-1 to TRBJ2-3; 9 positions agree with TRBD2. The germline V gene has CDR1 MNHNS and CDR2 SASEGT. The CDR3 sequence is 16 residues long. V lost 6 bases, J lost 2 bases, and 9 bases stayed unmatched. The CDR3 region is CASSPRAGGPTDTQYF. DNA of the CDR3: TGTGCCAGCAGCCCCAGGGCGGGAGGGCCCACAGATACGCAGTATTTT.

The sample holds a few counts of this clonotype. The gene calls are TRBV15 and TRBJ2-7, with TRBD2 matching 9 bases. The CDR3 sequence is 16 residues long. The V gene end was trimmed by 1 base and the J gene end by 3 bases; junction bases not matched to a gene: 7. CDR1 LNHNV and CDR2 YYDKDF come from the germline V gene (reference sequence). The CDR3 sequence is CATSRGGAGGIYEQYF. The CDR3 DNA is TGTGCCACCAGCAGAGGTGGAGCGGGAGGCATCTACGAGCAGTACTTC.

The chain combines TRBV18 with TRBJ2-2; D is uncertain. Germline V gives CDR1 KGHSH, CDR2 LQKENI. This CDR3 is built from 14 residues. V was cut by 1 base and J by 6 bases, with 9 bases left in between. The CDR3 sequence is CASSPQEAPGELFF. Written as DNA, the CDR3 is TGTGCCAGCTCACCACAGGAAGCCCCCGGGGAGCTGTTTTTT. The full variable domain, rest sourced from reference TRBV18 and TRBJ2-2, is NAGVMQNPRHLVRRRGQEARLRCSPMKGHSHVYWYRQLPEEGLKFMVYLQKENIIDESGMPKERFSAEFPKEGPSILRIQQVVRGDSAAYFCASSPQEAPGELFFGEGSRLTVL.

This clonotype was observed many times. V usage is TRBV24-1 and J usage is TRBJ2-7; TRBD2 is a possible D gene (6 bases). The CDR3 loop spans 14 amino acids. Per germline, CDR1 KGHDR and CDR2 SFDVKD. V was clipped by 6 bases and J by 0 bases, with 11 bases between them. CDR3 nucleotide sequence: TGTGCCACCAGTCGACTGGGGGGCTCCTACGAGCAGTACTTC. Its translation: CATSRLGGSYEQYF.

This chain links TRBV12-3 or TRBV12-4 with TRBJ2-7; 8 bases are a match to TRBD1. V lost 2 bases, J lost 2 bases, and 8 bases stayed unmatched. This CDR3 is 16 amino acids long. The DNA of the CDR3 is TGTGCCAGCAGTTTACCAGGACAGGGCTTAGCCTACGAGCAGTACTTC. It is translated as CASSLPGQGLAYEQYF.

Comments on this clonotype: The junction shows a germline mismatch at one end, possibly a read error. CDR3 sequence (DNA): TGTGCCAGCAGCATAGCGGGAGGGAGGACAGATACGCAGTATTTT. It encodes CASSIAGGRTDTQYF. The V call is TRBV7-9, the J call TRBJ2-3; 11 nucleotides agree with TRBD2. CDR3 length: 15 residues. Germline-derived CDR1 and CDR2 are SEHNR and FQNEAQ (reference sequence).

This clonotype was seen a few times. The V call is TRBV7-9, the J call TRBJ1-4; 11 bases map to TRBD1. Per the germline V gene, CDR1 is SEHNR and CDR2 is FQNEAQ (reference sequence). The V and J ends lost 5 bases and 11 bases, in that order; junction bases with no gene match: 10. The CDR3 length is 15 residues. The CDR3 nucleotides are TGTGCCAGCAGCGAACCGGGACAGGGGGGACGGAAACTGTTTTTT. Translation: CASSEPGQGGRKLFF.